This TCR beta chain was sequenced during a study of blood T cell repertoires in COVID-19. Germline CDR1 reads SGHNT; CDR2 reads YYREEE (reference sequence). V lost 4 bases and J 1 base, leaving 8 bases between the germline ends. The CDR3 consists of 13 residues. Clones were sequenced by immunoSEQ multiplex PCR, and TCRdb holds only the in-frame ones, with some missing. The table shows a few hundred thousand clones, with about 85% occurring only once. The sequenced sample was peripheral blood. The chain is built from TRBV5-4 and TRBJ1-2; TRBD1 is a possible D gene (6 bases). The receptor's source is a woman older than 75 with COVID-19, enrolled during active disease. DNA for the CDR3: TGTGCCAGCAGCCAGGACAGTAACTATGGCTACACCTTC. This encodes CASSQDSNYGYTF.